The 8 T cell receptor beta chains below were found in one sample sequenced in a study of cytomegalovirus exposure and HLA in healthy donors. The PCR was carried out with 60 Vbeta primers and 13 Jbeta primers. Measured with immunoSEQ multiplex PCR; TCRdb has only the in-frame clones, and not every one. The top ten clones hold roughly 0.7% of a sample with roughly 200,000 clones, roughly 88% of them seen once. The source material was PBMCs. Receptors originate from a boy between 2 and 10 years old in good health and CMV-seronegative.

V is TRBV5-4 and J is TRBJ2-7, with a weak D call TRBD1 (6 bases). The length of the CDR3 is 14 residues. Germline lookup yields CDR1 SGHNT and CDR2 YYREEE (reference sequence). V was shortened by 3 bases and J by 0 bases, with 10 bases between the two germline ends. The CDR3 DNA sequence: TGTGCCAGCAGCTCCACAGGGACCTCCTACGAGCAGTACTTC. The encoded protein is CASSSTGTSYEQYF. Supplemented by reference TRBV5-4 and TRBJ2-7, the full variable domain reads ETGVTQSPTHLIKTRGQQVTLRCSSQSGHNTVSWYQQALGQGPQFIFQYYREEENGRGNFPPRFSGLQFPNYSSELNVNALELDDSALYLCASSSTGTSYEQYFGPGTRLTVT.

The chain combines TRBV7-2 with TRBJ1-5; no firm D call. V lost 1 base and J 3 bases, leaving 10 bases between the germline ends. From germline, CDR1 is SGHTA and CDR2 FQGNSA. The CDR3 is 15 amino acids. As DNA, the CDR3 is TGTGCCAGCAGCTTAGTCCCAAGCTACAATCAGCCCCAGCATTTT. Amino acid sequence: CASSLVPSYNQPQHF.

The V and J genes are TRBV30 and TRBJ1-6; 8 bases are a match to TRBD1. The germline CDR1 and CDR2 sequences are GTSNPN and SVGIG (reference sequence). CDR3 length: 14 amino acids. J lost 6 bases, V lost 8 bases, and 9 bases had no gene match. Here the CDR3 reads CAGGKGQGNSPLHF. CDR3 bases: TGTGCCGGCGGGAAAGGACAGGGTAATTCACCCCTCCACTTT. Using reference TRBV30 and TRBJ1-6 for the parts outside the CDR3, the full variable domain is SQTIHQWPATLVQPVGSPLSLECTVEGTSNPNLYWYRQAAGRGLQLLFYSVGIGQISSEVPQNLSASRPQDRQFILSSKKLLLSDSGFYLCAGGKGQGNSPLHFGNGTRLTVT.

This clone was detected once. The chain employs TRBV11-2 and TRBJ2-5, with 9 bases matching TRBD2. The ends lost 5 bases at V and 5 bases at J; junction bases unmatched: 9. Germline lookup yields CDR1 SGHAT and CDR2 FQNNGV. The CDR3 runs 15 residues. The CDR3 protein is CASSPGTSYPETQYF. The CDR3 DNA follows: TGTGCCAGCAGCCCCGGGACTAGCTATCCGGAGACCCAGTACTTC.

The genes are TRBV15 and TRBJ2-2; D is ambiguous. The CDR3 loop spans 13 amino acids. V was cut by 0 bases and J by 5 bases, with 4 bases left in between. Germline V CDR1 and CDR2: LNHNV, YYDKDF (reference sequence). This CDR3 is CATSRDLTGELFF. For the CDR3, the DNA is TGTGCCACCAGCAGAGATCTTACCGGGGAGCTGTTTTTT.

Only one count was recorded for this clone. The genes are TRBV19 and TRBJ1-2; D call uncertain. V dropped 4 bases and J dropped 0 bases, with 9 bases sitting between them. The CDR3 totals 14 residues. Per the germline V gene, CDR1 is LNHDA and CDR2 is SQIVND (reference sequence). The CDR3 here is CASSTNEANYGYTF. For the CDR3, the DNA is TGTGCCAGTAGTACTAACGAGGCTAACTATGGCTACACCTTC.

The chain carries TRBV7-6 and TRBJ2-3; TRBD2 agrees at 12 bases. From germline, CDR1 is SGHVS and CDR2 FNYEAQ. After removal of 5 bases from V and 4 bases from J, the junction contained 4 bases not matched to a gene. The CDR3 runs 15 residues. Written as DNA, the CDR3 is TGTGCCAGCAGCGCTAGCGGGGGGGCACCAGATACGCAGTATTTT. Translating gives CASSASGGAPDTQYF.

The chain uses TRBV5-1 and TRBJ2-1; 11 positions agree with TRBD2. From germline, CDR1 is SGHRS and CDR2 YFSETQ. Unmatched junction bases numbered 5, after V lost 4 bases and J lost 8 bases. The CDR3 sequence is 14 residues long. The CDR3 coding sequence is TGCGCCAGCAGCCTGGGACTAGCGGTTGATGAGCAGTTCTTC. Amino acid sequence: CASSLGLAVDEQFF.